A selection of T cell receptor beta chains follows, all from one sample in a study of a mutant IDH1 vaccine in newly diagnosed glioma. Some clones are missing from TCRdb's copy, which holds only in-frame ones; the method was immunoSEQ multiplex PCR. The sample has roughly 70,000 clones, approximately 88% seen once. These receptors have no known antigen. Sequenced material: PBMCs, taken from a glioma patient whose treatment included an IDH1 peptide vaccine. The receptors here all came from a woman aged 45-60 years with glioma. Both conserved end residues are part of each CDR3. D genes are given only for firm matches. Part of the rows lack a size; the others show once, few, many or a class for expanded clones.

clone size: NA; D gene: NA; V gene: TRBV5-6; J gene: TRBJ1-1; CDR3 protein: CASSLGSNTEAFF; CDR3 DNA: TGTGCCAGCAGCTTGGGGTCGAACACTGAAGCTTTCTTT
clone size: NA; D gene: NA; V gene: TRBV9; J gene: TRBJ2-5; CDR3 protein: CASSAGTLGIETQYF; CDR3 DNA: TGTGCCAGCAGCGCCGGGACCCTGGGAATAGAGACCCAGTACTTC
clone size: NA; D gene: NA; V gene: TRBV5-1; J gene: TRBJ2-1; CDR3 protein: CASSPDGVYNEQFF; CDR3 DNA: TGCGCCAGCAGCCCGGACGGGGTCTACAATGAGCAGTTCTTC
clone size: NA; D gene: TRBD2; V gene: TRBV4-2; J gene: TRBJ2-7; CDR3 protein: CASSQDLLGLVGGEQYF; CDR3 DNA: TGTGCCAGCAGCCAAGATCTCTTGGGACTAGTTGGAGGCGAGCAGTACTTC
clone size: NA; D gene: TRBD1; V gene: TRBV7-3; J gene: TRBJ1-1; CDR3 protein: CASSLTPLDRASEAFF; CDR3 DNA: TGTGCCAGCAGCTTAACACCCTTAGACAGGGCTTCTGAAGCTTTCTTT
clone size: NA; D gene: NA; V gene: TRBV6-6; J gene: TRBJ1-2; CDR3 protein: CASSGRDRGGYTF; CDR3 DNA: TGTGCCAGCAGTGGTCGGGACCGGGGTGGCTACACCTTC
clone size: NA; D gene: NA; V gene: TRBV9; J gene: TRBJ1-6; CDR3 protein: CASSVDPGINSPLHF; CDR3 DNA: TGTGCCAGCAGCGTAGATCCAGGAATTAATTCACCCCTCCACTTT
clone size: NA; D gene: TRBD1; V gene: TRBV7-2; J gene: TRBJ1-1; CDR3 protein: CASSPMTGMAEAFF; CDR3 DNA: TGTGCCAGCAGCCCGATGACAGGGATGGCTGAAGCTTTCTTT
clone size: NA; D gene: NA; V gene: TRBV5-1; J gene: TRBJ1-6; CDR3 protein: CASSFSGKASYNSPLHF; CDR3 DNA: TGCGCCAGCAGCTTCTCAGGGAAGGCCTCCTATAATTCACCCCTCCACTTT
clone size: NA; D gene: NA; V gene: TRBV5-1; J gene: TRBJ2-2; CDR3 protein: CASSLAPGSNTGELFF; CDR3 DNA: TGCGCCAGCAGCTTGGCCCCGGGGTCGAACACCGGGGAGCTGTTTTTT
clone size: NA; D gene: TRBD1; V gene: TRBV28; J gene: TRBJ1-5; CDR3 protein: CASSLVTGGNQPQHF; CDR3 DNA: TGTGCCAGCAGTTTGGTAACAGGGGGAAATCAGCCCCAGCATTTT
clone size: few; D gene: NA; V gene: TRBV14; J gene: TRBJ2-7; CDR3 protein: CASSQYKGGEQYF; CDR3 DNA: TGTGCCAGCAGCCAGTACAAGGGGGGCGAGCAGTACTTC
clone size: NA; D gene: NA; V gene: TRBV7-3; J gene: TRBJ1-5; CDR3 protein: CASSLGGRGNQPQHF; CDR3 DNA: TGTGCCAGCAGCTTGGGAGGGCGGGGGAATCAGCCCCAGCATTTT
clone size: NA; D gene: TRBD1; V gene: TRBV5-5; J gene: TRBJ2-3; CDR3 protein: CASSGIGGQGAWDTQYF; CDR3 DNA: TGTGCCAGCAGCGGGATCGGGGGACAGGGGGCTTGGGATACGCAGTATTTT
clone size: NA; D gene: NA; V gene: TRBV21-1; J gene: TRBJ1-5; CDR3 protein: CASSKGHRGREPQHF; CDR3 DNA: TGTGCCAGCAGCAAAGGGCACAGGGGGCGCGAGCCCCAGCATTTT
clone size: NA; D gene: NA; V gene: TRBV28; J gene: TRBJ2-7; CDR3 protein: CASSPLSLPYEQYF; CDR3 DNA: TGTGCCAGCAGCCCTTTGTCGCTCCCCTACGAGCAGTACTTC
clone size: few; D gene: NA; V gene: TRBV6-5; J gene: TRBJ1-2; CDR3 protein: CASSPRGENYGYTF; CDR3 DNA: TGTGCCAGCAGCCCGCGGGGGGAGAACTATGGCTACACCTTC
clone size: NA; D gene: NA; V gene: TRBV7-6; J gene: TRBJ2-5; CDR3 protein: CASSSFTGKTQYF; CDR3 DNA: TGTGCCAGCAGTTCCTTTACGGGGAAGACCCAGTACTTC
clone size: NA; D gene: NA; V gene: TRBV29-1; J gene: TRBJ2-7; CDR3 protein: CSVEGRGLGYEQYF; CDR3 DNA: TGCAGCGTTGAGGGCCGGGGGCTGGGCTACGAGCAGTACTTC
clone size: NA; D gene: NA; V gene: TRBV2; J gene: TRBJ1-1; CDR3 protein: CASGEGLVTEAFF; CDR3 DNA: TGTGCCAGCGGTGAGGGGCTTGTCACTGAAGCTTTCTTT
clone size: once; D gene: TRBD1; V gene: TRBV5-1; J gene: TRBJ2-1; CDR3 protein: CASSFGTGGNNEQFF; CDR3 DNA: TGCGCCAGCAGCTTTGGTACAGGGGGGAACAATGAGCAGTTCTTC
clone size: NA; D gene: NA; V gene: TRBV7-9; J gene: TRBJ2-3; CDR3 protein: CASSLRLGPDTQYF; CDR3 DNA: TGTGCCAGCAGCTTGCGGCTAGGGCCAGATACGCAGTATTTT
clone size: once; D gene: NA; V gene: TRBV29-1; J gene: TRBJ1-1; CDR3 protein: CSVYRELNTEAFF; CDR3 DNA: TGCAGCGTGTACAGGGAATTAAACACTGAAGCTTTCTTT
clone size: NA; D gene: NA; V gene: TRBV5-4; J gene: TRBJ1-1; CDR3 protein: CASSFYGGANTEAFF; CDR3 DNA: TGTGCCAGCAGCTTTTATGGAGGGGCGAACACTGAAGCTTTCTTT
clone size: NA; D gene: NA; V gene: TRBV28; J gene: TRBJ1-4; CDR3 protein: CASSFGGQNNEKLFF; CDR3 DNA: TGTGCCAGCAGTTTTGGGGGGCAAAATAATGAAAAACTGTTTTTT
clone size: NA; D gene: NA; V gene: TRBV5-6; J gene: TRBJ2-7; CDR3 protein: CASSLGRWEQYF; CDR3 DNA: TGTGCCAGCAGCTTGGGTCGGTGGGAGCAGTACTTC
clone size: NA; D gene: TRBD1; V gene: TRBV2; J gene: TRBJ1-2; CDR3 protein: CASRGQGSDSTF; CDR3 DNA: TGTGCCAGCAGAGGACAGGGTTCCGACTCCACCTTC
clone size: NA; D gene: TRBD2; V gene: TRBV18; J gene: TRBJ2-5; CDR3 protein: CASSSTAGGSQETQYF; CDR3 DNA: TGTGCCAGCTCATCGACAGCGGGGGGTAGCCAAGAGACCCAGTACTTC
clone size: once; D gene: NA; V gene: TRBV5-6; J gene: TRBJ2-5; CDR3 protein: CASSPGTFRETQYF; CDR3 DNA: TGTGCCAGCAGCCCCGGGACATTTAGGGAGACCCAGTACTTC
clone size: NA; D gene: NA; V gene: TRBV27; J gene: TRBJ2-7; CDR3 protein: CASSLSGGRGHEQYF; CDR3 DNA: TGTGCCAGCAGTTTATCAGGGGGAAGGGGCCACGAGCAGTACTTC
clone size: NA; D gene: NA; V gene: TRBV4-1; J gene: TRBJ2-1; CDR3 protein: CASSQVLGGSYNEQFF; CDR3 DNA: TGCGCCAGCAGCCAAGTTCTGGGGGGCTCCTACAATGAGCAGTTCTTC
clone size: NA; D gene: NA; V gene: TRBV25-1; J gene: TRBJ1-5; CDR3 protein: CASRGLWDGDQPQHF; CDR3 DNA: TGTGCCAGCAGAGGGTTATGGGACGGAGATCAGCCCCAGCATTTT
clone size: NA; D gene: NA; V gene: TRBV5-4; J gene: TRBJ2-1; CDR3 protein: CASSSSLVNSYNEQFF; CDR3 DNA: TGTGCCAGCAGCTCCTCATTAGTAAACTCCTACAATGAGCAGTTCTTC
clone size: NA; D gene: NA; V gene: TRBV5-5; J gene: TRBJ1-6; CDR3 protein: CASSFSWDGQGGPLHF; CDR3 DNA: TGTGCCAGCAGCTTCTCCTGGGACGGTCAAGGAGGACCCCTCCACTTT
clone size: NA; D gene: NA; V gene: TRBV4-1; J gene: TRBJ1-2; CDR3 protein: CASSQDKGRSYGYTF; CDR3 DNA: TGCGCCAGCAGCCAAGATAAGGGCAGGTCGTATGGCTACACCTTC
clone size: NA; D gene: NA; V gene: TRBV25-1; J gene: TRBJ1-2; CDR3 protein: CASSESIYAGVSGYTF; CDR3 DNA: TGTGCCAGCAGTGAATCTATCTATGCCGGGGTCTCTGGCTACACCTTC
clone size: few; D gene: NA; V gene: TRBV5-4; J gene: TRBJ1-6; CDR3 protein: CASSLGGSYNSPLHF; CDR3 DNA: TGTGCCAGCAGCTTGGGGGGTTCCTATAATTCACCCCTCCACTTT
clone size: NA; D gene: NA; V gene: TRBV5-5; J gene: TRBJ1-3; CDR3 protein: CASSYSRAGTGNTIYF; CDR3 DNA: TGTGCCAGCAGCTATTCACGCGCGGGAACTGGAAACACCATATATTTT
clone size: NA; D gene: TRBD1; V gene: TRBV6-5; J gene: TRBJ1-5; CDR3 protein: CASSYSRTGGQPQHF; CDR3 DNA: TGTGCCAGCAGTTACTCGAGAACAGGGGGACAGCCCCAGCATTTT
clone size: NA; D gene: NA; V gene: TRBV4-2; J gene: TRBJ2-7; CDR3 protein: CASSRGETGGMHEQYF; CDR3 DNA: TGTGCCAGCAGCCGAGGGGAGACCGGGGGAATGCACGAGCAGTACTTC
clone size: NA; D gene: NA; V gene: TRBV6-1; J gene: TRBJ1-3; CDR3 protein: CAIRRGSGNTIYF; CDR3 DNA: TGTGCCATCAGACGTGGTTCTGGAAACACCATATATTTT
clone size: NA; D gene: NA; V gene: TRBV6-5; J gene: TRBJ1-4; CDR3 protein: CASQHGEKLFF; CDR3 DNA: TGTGCCAGTCAACATGGGGAAAAACTGTTTTTT
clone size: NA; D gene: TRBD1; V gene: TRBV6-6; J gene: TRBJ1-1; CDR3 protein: CASGYTGDALTEAFF; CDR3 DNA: TGTGCCAGCGGTTATACAGGGGACGCCCTCACTGAAGCTTTCTTT
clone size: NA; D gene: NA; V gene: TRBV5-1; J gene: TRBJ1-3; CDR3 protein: CASSLKPGVLAPGNTIYF; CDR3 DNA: TGCGCCAGCAGCTTAAAGCCCGGGGTGCTCGCCCCTGGAAACACCATATATTTT
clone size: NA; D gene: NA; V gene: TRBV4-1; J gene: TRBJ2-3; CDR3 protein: CASSQQEQRAGDTQYF; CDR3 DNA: TGCGCCAGCAGCCAACAGGAACAGCGGGCGGGAGATACGCAGTATTTT
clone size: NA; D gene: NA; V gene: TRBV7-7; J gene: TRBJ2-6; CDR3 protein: CASSASRKPQSRANVLTF; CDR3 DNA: TGTGCCAGCAGCGCTTCACGTAAGCCACAAAGTCGGGCCAACGTCCTGACTTTC
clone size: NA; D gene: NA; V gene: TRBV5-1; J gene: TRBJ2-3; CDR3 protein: CASSLGGTSTDTQYF; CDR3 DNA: TGCGCCAGCAGCTTAGGCGGGACGAGCACAGATACGCAGTATTTT
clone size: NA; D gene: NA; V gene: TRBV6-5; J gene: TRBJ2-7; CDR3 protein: CATARGLSYEQYF; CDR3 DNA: TGTGCCACCGCTCGGGGGCTCTCCTACGAGCAGTACTTC